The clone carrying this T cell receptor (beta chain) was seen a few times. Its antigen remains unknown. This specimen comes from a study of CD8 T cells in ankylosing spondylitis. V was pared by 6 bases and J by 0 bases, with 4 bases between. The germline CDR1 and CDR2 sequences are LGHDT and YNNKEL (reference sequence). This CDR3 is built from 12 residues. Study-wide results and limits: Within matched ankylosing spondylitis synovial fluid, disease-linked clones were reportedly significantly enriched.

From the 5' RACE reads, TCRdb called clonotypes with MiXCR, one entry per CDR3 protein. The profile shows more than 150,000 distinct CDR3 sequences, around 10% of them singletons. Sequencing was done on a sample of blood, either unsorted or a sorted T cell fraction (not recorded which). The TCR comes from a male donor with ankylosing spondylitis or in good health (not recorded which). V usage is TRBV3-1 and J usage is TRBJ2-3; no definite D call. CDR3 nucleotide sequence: TGTGCCAGCAGTTGGAGCACAGATACGCAGTATTTT. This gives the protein CASSWSTDTQYF.